A single sample is the source of the 3 T cell receptor beta chains below, sequenced in a study of T cells in Graves' hyperthyroidism and ophthalmopathy. The investigators amplified TCR beta CDR3 regions from RNA transcripts. With the HTBI primer set, the TCR CDR3 went through a first round of RT-PCR. TCRdb re-called the multiplex PCR reads with MiXCR, one entry per CDR3 protein. The sample lists roughly 650,000 distinct CDR3 sequences; 15% to 20% were seen once. Material: blood. These receptors originate from a woman aged 40 to 55 with Graves' ophthalmopathy.

This rearrangement joins TRBV9 to TRBJ2-2; a weak D match, TRBD2 (5 bases). Germline-derived CDR1 and CDR2 are SGDLS and YYNGEE. This CDR3 contains 15 residues. V gave up 0 bases and J gave up 6 bases, with 12 bases separating them. In DNA form, the CDR3 reads TGTGCCAGCAGCGTAGGATTAGCGCGGGCCGGGGAGCTGTTTTTT. This translates into CASSVGLARAGELFF.

This clonotype was seen a few times. CDR3 in DNA: TGCGCCAGCAGCCGTTTGGAGGGCGGGGAGACCCAGTACTTC. As protein: CASSRLEGGETQYF. The chain combines TRBV4-1 with TRBJ2-5; D might be TRBD2 (6 bases). Looked up from germline, CDR1 is MGHRA and CDR2 is YSYEKL. The CDR3 is 14 residues long. V was trimmed by 4 bases and J by 5 bases, leaving 14 bases between them.

There are many counts of this clonotype. The chain joins TRBV6-1 to TRBJ2-3, with D perhaps TRBD2 (6 bases). Germline CDR1 reads MNHNS; CDR2 reads SASEGT. The CDR3 is made up of 14 amino acids. Trimming took off 6 bases at V and 5 bases at J, with 15 bases between the two ends. CDR3 nucleotides: TGTGCCAGCAGGCCCCTGGGCGGGATAGATACGCAGTATTTT. Translated, it gives CASRPLGGIDTQYF.